This record looks at one T cell receptor beta chain sequence and its context. Its antigen is not known. At colonoscopy, a blood sample was also collected. This sample stems from a study of pediatric ulcerative colitis. Study-wide results and limits: Compared with controls, ulcerative colitis showed greater blood-rectum clone sharing.

Sequenced by immunoSEQ multiplex PCR; TCRdb stores in-frame clones only, minus some. The sample includes approximately 6,300 clones, under 90% of them seen just once. The germline V gene has CDR1 SGHDN and CDR2 FVKESK. V trimming: 4 bases; J trimming: 2 bases; junction bases outside the gene matches: 8. The CDR3 is made up of 15 amino acids. Sequencing was performed on blood. The sequence came from a girl aged 10-17 years who was a control in a study of pediatric ulcerative colitis. V usage is TRBV14 and J usage is TRBJ2-7; 7 bases match TRBD2. CDR3 sequence: CASSLRGSTTYEQYF. The CDR3 bases are TGTGCCAGCAGCCTCCGCGGGAGCACCACCTACGAGCAGTACTTC.